The T cell receptor (beta chain) described here comes from a study of CD8+CD57+ T cells in acquired aplastic anemia. The use of genomic DNA as template underpinned the TCR beta VDJ and CDR3 profiling. TCRdb redid the calling of the reads with MiXCR, one entry per CDR3 protein. This sample has approximately 380,000 distinct CDR3 sequences, with around 68% found just once. On this clonotype: A much bigger clone sits one base away, suggesting this may be a read error.

Sequencing was done on a sample of sorted CD4+, CD8+, or CD8+CD57+ T cells (not recorded which) from PBMCs. The clonotype comes from a human donor in good health, serving as a control.

The CDR3 spells CASSTFRNGKLFF. CDR3 sequence (DNA): TGCGCCAGCAGCACGTTCCGAAATGGAAAACTGTTTTTT. The rearrangement uses TRBV7-9 and TRBJ1-4; D is undetermined. Germline V gene lookup returns CDR1 SEHNR and CDR2 FQNEAQ (reference sequence). This CDR3 region has 13 residues.